Presented here are 14 T cell receptor beta chains from one specimen sequenced in a study of cytomegalovirus exposure and HLA in healthy donors (dated by TCRdb to the late 2010s). The library was obtained by the immunoSEQ multiplex PCR assay. The multiplex PCR relied on a mix of 60 forward primers for TCR Vbeta segments and 13 reverse primers for TCR Jbeta segments. What TCRdb holds here is the immuneACCESS table cut down to in-frame rearrangements. Part of the clones is not present; checked against another copy, under half of the missing clones reflect an unresolved V gene, and the others are unexplained. In this sample's table one finds about 74,000 clones. The ten largest clones capture 6.5% to 9.5% of the sample. Sample: PBMCs. All receptors derive from a female donor in good health and CMV-seropositive.

This sequence joins TRBV6-1 and TRBJ1-3, with TRBD1 identical over 10 bases. Germline trimming cut 1 base from V and 7 bases from J; bases unmatched to any gene: 1. This CDR3 comprises 14 residues. Germline CDR1 reads MNHNS; CDR2 reads SASEGT. For the CDR3, the DNA is TGTGCCAGCAGTGAAGGGGACAGGGGCAACACCATATATTTT. Translation gives CASSEGDRGNTIYF.

This chain uses TRBV6-1 with TRBJ2-4; TRBD1 matches 7 bases. The CDR3 is made up of 15 amino acids. The germline CDR1 and CDR2 sequences are MNHNS and SASEGT. Germline trimming cut 0 bases from V and 9 bases from J; bases unmatched to any gene: 8. The DNA for the CDR3 is TGTGCCAGCAGTGAAGCGAGACAGGGCGATTTCATTCAGTACTTC. It yields the protein CASSEARQGDFIQYF.

The chain couples TRBV19 to TRBJ2-3, with 7 bases aligning to TRBD1. J was trimmed by 1 base and V by 7 bases; bases with no gene match: 2. The germline V gene has CDR1 LNHDA and CDR2 SQIVND (reference sequence). The CDR3 is made up of 13 amino acids. The CDR3 sequence: CASNQGGTDTQYF. In nucleotides, the CDR3 is TGTGCCAGTAATCAGGGGGGCACAGATACGCAGTATTTT.

The rearrangement joins TRBV4-3 to TRBJ1-2; a weak D match, TRBD1 (6 bases). This CDR3 spans 16 amino acids. V gave up 0 bases and J gave up 2 bases, with 13 bases separating them. From germline, CDR1 is LGHNA and CDR2 YSLEER. The CDR3 spells CASSQDRAGANYGYTF. CDR3 nucleotides: TGCGCCAGCAGCCAAGATCGGGCAGGGGCGAACTATGGCTACACCTTC.

V and J are TRBV7-9 and TRBJ2-7, with TRBD2 identical over 14 bases. V trimming: 0 bases; J trimming: 5 bases; junction bases outside the gene matches: 6. This CDR3 has 17 residues. Germline-derived CDR1 and CDR2 are SEHNR and FQNEAQ (reference sequence). CDR3 sequence (DNA): TGTGCCAGCAGCTTAGCGGGACTAGCGGGAGTGAGCAACGAGCAGTACTTC. Translation: CASSLAGLAGVSNEQYF. The full variable domain, completed using reference TRBV7-9 and TRBJ2-7, is DTGVSQNPRHKITKRGQNVTFRCDPISEHNRLYWYRQTLGQGPEFLTYFQNEAQLEKSRLLSDRFSAERPKGSFSTLEIQRTEQGDSAMYLCASSLAGLAGVSNEQYFGPGTRLTVT.

The chain links TRBV29-1 to TRBJ1-1, with a weak D call TRBD1 (6 bases). The V gene's germline CDR1 is SQVTM and CDR2 ANQGSEA. V dropped 3 bases and J dropped 8 bases, with 10 bases sitting between them. CDR3 length equals 11 residues. The CDR3, as DNA: TGCAGCGTTGATTCCGGGACAGAAGCTTTCTTT. This encodes CSVDSGTEAFF.

As regards this clone: The same CDR3 also results from other DNA sequences found in this sample. The rearrangement joins TRBV29-1 to TRBJ2-3, with D perhaps TRBD1 (7 bases). V lost 4 bases and J 5 bases, leaving 10 bases between the germline ends. In germline, CDR1 is SQVTM, CDR2 ANQGSEA. The CDR3 totals 12 residues. This chain's CDR3 is CSVGQGGDTQYF. CDR3 nucleotide sequence: TGCAGCGTTGGGCAGGGGGGAGATACGCAGTATTTT.

The chain uses TRBV9 and TRBJ2-1, with 9 bases aligning to TRBD2. This CDR3 spans 16 amino acids. Trimming removed 3 bases from V and 4 bases from J; junction bases left unmatched: 8. Germline V lookup: CDR1 SGDLS, CDR2 YYNGEE. CDR3 in amino acids: CASSAKGLAGYNEQFF. The CDR3 region has the DNA TGTGCCAGCAGCGCAAAGGGGCTAGCGGGATACAATGAGCAGTTCTTC.

The CDR3, as DNA: TGTGCCAGCAGCAGACAGGGGGACAGGAACACTGAAGCTTTCTTT. It specifies CASSRQGDRNTEAFF. V usage is TRBV11-2 and J usage is TRBJ1-1, with TRBD1 matching over 9 bases. CDR1 and CDR2 (germline): SGHAT, FQNNGV. V trimming: 5 bases; J trimming: 1 base; junction bases outside the gene matches: 5. The length of the CDR3 is 15 residues.

The chain is built from TRBV6-5 and TRBJ1-4; D is uncertain. CDR1 is MNHEY, CDR2 SVGAGI, per germline. V shed 2 bases and J shed 7 bases, with 8 bases lying between them. The CDR3 has 13 amino acids. CDR3 in DNA: TGTGCCAGCAGTTACCGCGGAGGTGAAAAACTGTTTTTT. It codes for CASSYRGGEKLFF.

This rearrangement joins TRBV7-3 to TRBJ2-7, with D tentatively TRBD2 (6 bases). The CDR3 consists of 13 residues. Germline-derived CDR1 and CDR2 are SGHTA and FQGTGA. Trimming took off 3 bases at V and 8 bases at J, with 14 bases between the two ends. The CDR3 spells CASSFRDSSQQYF. CDR3 bases: TGTGCCAGCAGCTTCCGGGACTCCTCCCAGCAGTACTTC. The complete variable domain, with remaining parts taken from reference TRBV7-3 and TRBJ2-7, reads GAGVSQTPSNKVTEKGKYVELRCDPISGHTALYWYRQSLGQGPEFLIYFQGTGAADDSGLPNDRFFAVRPEGSVSTLKIQRTERGDSAVYLCASSFRDSSQQYFGPGTRLTVT.

This chain uses TRBV10-3 with TRBJ2-1; tentative D call: TRBD2 (5 bases). Trimming cost V 2 bases and J 4 bases, with 15 bases left between them. This CDR3 region has 16 residues. Germline V lookup: CDR1 ENHRY, CDR2 SYGVKD. CDR3 nucleotide sequence: TGTGCCATCAGTGAGCCAGGAGGAGCGGATTACAATGAGCAGTTCTTC. Translating it yields CAISEPGGADYNEQFF.

The chain joins TRBV5-4 to TRBJ1-2; TRBD1 matches 7 bases. This CDR3 has 14 amino acids. Germline V gene sequence: CDR1 SGHNT, CDR2 YYREEE (reference sequence). The V segment lost 2 bases and the J segment 4 bases; nucleotides outside the gene matches: 5. The CDR3 DNA reads TGTGCCAGCAGCTTAGAGGGGGCGCCCTATGGCTACACCTTC. Its translation: CASSLEGAPYGYTF.

The V and J genes are TRBV29-1 and TRBJ2-1; 12 bases are shared with TRBD2. The germline gives CDR1 SQVTM, CDR2 ANQGSEA. The CDR3 consists of 13 residues. The V segment lost 7 bases and the J segment 7 bases; nucleotides outside the gene matches: 5. In nucleotides, the CDR3 is TGCAGCGAAACTAGCGGGGGGATTAATGAGCAGTTCTTC. Translated: CSETSGGINEQFF.